This T cell receptor (beta chain) came from a study of OX40 agonist ivuxolimab in advanced cancers. The CDR3 consists of 16 residues. Germline V gene lookup returns CDR1 KGHSH and CDR2 LQKENI. The trim removed 4 bases at V and 7 bases at J, leaving 7 bases unmatched. Here immunoSEQ multiplex PCR was the method, and the copy in TCRdb shows in-frame clones only, minus some. The sample gives approximately 58,000 clones, roughly 77% of which show up once; 0.95% to 1.5% is in the top ten. The chain is built from TRBV18 and TRBJ2-1, with 13 bases lining up with TRBD2. The sample was CD4+ or CD8+ T cells sorted from blood, taken in a trial of the OX40 agonist ivuxolimab. This TCR derives from an adult with an advanced solid tumor such as melanoma, head and neck, liver or kidney cancer. The CDR3 DNA reads TGTGCCAGCTCACTGACTAGCGGGAGGACGAGGAATGAGCAGTTCTTC. Encoded protein: CASSLTSGRTRNEQFF.